A single sample is the source of the 27 T cell receptor beta chains below, sequenced in a study of post-analysis software for immune sequencing data (dated by TCRdb to about 2015). General conclusions and limits of the study: Significantly higher frequencies in patients than in controls were found for five or six TRBV segments, including TRBV5-6, TRBV5-1 and TRBV20-1.

These receptors' antigens are unknown. The library was obtained by PCR. The reads were generated on an Illumina HiSeq 2500. To reduce PCR and sequencing biases, unique molecular identifiers were built into the TCR beta cDNA libraries. TCRdb trimmed public reads at Q25 via fastp, called clones via MiXCR and kept in-frame beta chains. Rows are combined by CDR3 protein, so each entry shows the most common genes and DNA. The sample has about 460,000 distinct CDR3 sequences on record, around 40% of them singletons. The top ten constitute 9.5% to 13% of the sample. Sequences were obtained from blood. The receptors here all came from a girl aged 10 to 17 with multiple sclerosis.

This clonotype was seen a few times. The chain has TRBV25-1 and TRBJ2-5; 11 bases are a match to TRBD1. Near its end, the DNA agrees better with TRBJ2-7, so the J call may be wrong. The CDR3 runs to 13 residues. The V gene's germline CDR1 is MGHDK and CDR2 SYGVNS. CDR3 DNA: TGTGCCAGCTCCGGGACAGGGGGTCACGAGCAGTACTTC. This codes for CASSGTGGHEQYF.

The chain has TRBV29-1 and TRBJ2-7, with a possible D match to TRBD2 (6 bases). Germline loops: CDR1 SQVTM, CDR2 ANQGSEA. This CDR3 is 16 amino acids long. V was pared by 0 bases and J by 3 bases, with 18 bases between. Written as DNA, the CDR3 is TGCAGCGTTGAAGAAGGTAATAGCGGACTTCACTACGAGCAGTACTTC. Translating it yields CSVEEGNSGLHYEQYF.

In this sample, this clonotype turned up a few times. The rearrangement joins TRBV24-1 to TRBJ2-1; 8 nucleotides match TRBD2. Germline CDR1 KGHDR, CDR2 SFDVKD. With V trimmed by 2 bases and J by 9 bases, 11 bases remained unmatched. The CDR3 consists of 16 residues. CDR3 DNA: TGTGCCACCAGTGATTCCACAGCGGGAGTCTCGGGTGAGCAGTTCTTC. It specifies CATSDSTAGVSGEQFF.

This clonotype was observed a few times. The V and J genes are TRBV7-2 and TRBJ2-1; 11 nucleotides line up with TRBD2. The CDR3 length is 18 residues. V gave up 5 bases and J gave up 2 bases; unmatched junction bases: 11. Germline V lookup: CDR1 SGHTA, CDR2 FQGNSA. CDR3 DNA: TGTGCCAGCAGCCTAGACGCTAGCGGGAGGCAGGCCTACAATGAGCAGTTCTTC. Translation gives CASSLDASGRQAYNEQFF.

The gene calls are TRBV7-2 and TRBJ1-2, with TRBD1 as a possible D gene (6 bases). Trimming left V 5 bases short and J 2 bases short, with 15 bases between. CDR3 length equals 15 residues. The germline gives CDR1 SGHTA, CDR2 FQGNSA. Here the CDR3 DNA reads TGTGCCAGCAGCACCGCGGGAGGGGGAAACTATGGCTACACCTTC. This translates into CASSTAGGGNYGYTF.

This clonotype turned up a few times. J is TRBJ1-5 and V is TRBV28, with 8 bases matching TRBD1. In germline, CDR1 is MDHEN, CDR2 SYDVKM. With 5 bases clipped from V and 12 bases from J, the junction kept 15 bases outside the gene matches. The CDR3 loop spans 15 amino acids. The CDR3 DNA reads TGTGCCAGCAGTCGTCGCCGGGACAGGCCCAGGAGCCAGCATTTT. This gives the protein CASSRRRDRPRSQHF.

This chain links TRBV7-2 with TRBJ2-1; TRBD2 matches at 7 bases. The trim removed 2 bases at V and 7 bases at J, leaving 20 bases unmatched. Per germline, CDR1 SGHTA and CDR2 FQGNSA. This CDR3 is built from 19 residues. This CDR3 reads CASSLKGLSPGDAWNEQFF. CDR3 in DNA: TGTGCCAGCAGCTTAAAGGGACTAAGCCCCGGGGACGCCTGGAATGAGCAGTTCTTC.

The V gene is TRBV27, the J gene TRBJ2-1; 7 nucleotides agree with TRBD2. The CDR3 sequence is 14 residues long. Trimming took 7 bases from V and 4 from J; bases not matched to a gene: 7. CDR1 is MNHEY and CDR2 is SMNVEV in the germline V gene (reference sequence). This CDR3 reads CASTRAGDYNEQFF. DNA for the CDR3: TGTGCCAGCACGCGGGCGGGAGATTACAATGAGCAGTTCTTC.

This clonotype was seen a few times. For the CDR3, the DNA is TGCAGCGCCCTAAGGGAGCGGACTGACAATGAAAAACTGTTTTTT. This gives the protein CSALRERTDNEKLFF. The chain couples TRBV29-1 to TRBJ1-4; D unclear. CDR3 length: 15 residues. V was shortened by 7 bases and J by 5 bases, with 20 bases between the two germline ends. Germline lookup yields CDR1 SQVTM and CDR2 ANQGSEA.

The chain employs TRBV6-2 or TRBV6-3 and TRBJ1-5, with a possible D match to TRBD1 (5 bases). This CDR3 region has 15 residues. With 6 bases removed from V and 6 bases from J, the gap between germline ends came to 18 bases. Germline CDR1 and CDR2: MNHEY and SVGEGT. The CDR3 region has the DNA TGTGCCAGCAGAACGCCGGGGCAGGGTGGTCAGCCCCAGCATTTT. Translation: CASRTPGQGGQPQHF.

The chain combines TRBV7-2 with TRBJ1-3; tentatively, D is TRBD1 (6 bases). The CDR3 has 15 amino acids. Trimming pared 4 bases from V and 2 bases from J, leaving 12 bases between. CDR1 and CDR2 from the germline V gene are SGHTA and FQGNSA. CDR3 amino acids: CASSYSRGPGNTIYF. In DNA, the CDR3 is TGTGCCAGCAGCTATTCCAGGGGTCCTGGAAACACCATATATTTT.

The J gene is TRBJ2-3, the V gene TRBV29-1; 10 bases are shared with TRBD2. Germline assignment: CDR1 SQVTM and CDR2 ANQGSEA. The CDR3 covers 14 residues. Germline trimming cut 8 bases from V and 0 bases from J; bases unmatched to any gene: 5. CDR3: CSHTSGKSTDTQYF. In nucleotides, the CDR3 is TGCAGCCATACTAGCGGGAAGAGCACAGATACGCAGTATTTT.

V and J are TRBV20-1 and TRBJ1-1; D unresolved. The length of the CDR3 is 14 residues. Germline CDR1 reads DFQATT; CDR2 reads SNEGSKA (reference sequence). Trimming removed 6 bases at V and 0 bases at J, with 14 bases between. The CDR3 protein is CSARAGDMNTEAFF. CDR3 nucleotides: TGCAGTGCCCGTGCCGGGGATATGAACACTGAAGCTTTCTTT.

The chain combines TRBV2 with TRBJ2-1, with a tentative D call TRBD2 (6 bases). The germline V gene encodes CDR1 SNHLY and CDR2 FYNNEI. Between the trimmed V and J ends, which lost 8 bases and 8 bases, there was a span of 19 bases. This CDR3 comprises 14 residues. The CDR3 coding sequence is TGTGCCAGCTTCAGGCTAGCGCGGAGGTATGAGCAGTTCTTC. It encodes CASFRLARRYEQFF.

This clonotype was picked up one time. CDR3 DNA sequence: TGTGCCAGCAGTGAAGGCCCTTCGAGAGGCTACACCTTC. Protein product: CASSEGPSRGYTF. The chain links TRBV2 to TRBJ1-2, with D uncertain. V lost 1 base and J lost 8, with 11 bases in between. The CDR3 is 13 residues long. Germline CDR1 reads SNHLY; CDR2 reads FYNNEI. The whole variable domain, filled in from reference TRBV2 and TRBJ1-2, reads EPEVTQTPSHQVTQMGQEVILRCVPISNHLYFYWYRQILGQKVEFLVSFYNNEISEKSEIFDDQFSVERPDGSNFTLKIRSTKLEDSAMYFCASSEGPSRGYTFGSGTRLTVV.

This clonotype turned up a few times. J is TRBJ2-7 and V is TRBV29-1; TRBD1 might be the D (5 bases). V lost 5 bases, J lost 10 bases, and 21 bases lay in between. Germline V lookup: CDR1 SQVTM, CDR2 ANQGSEA. The CDR3 covers 13 residues. CDR3 nucleotide sequence: TGCAGCGTTCTATCCAGGGATCAGGGCCCCCAGTACTTC. It specifies CSVLSRDQGPQYF.

The rearrangement uses TRBV20-1 and TRBJ2-1; 8 positions match TRBD2. The CDR3 has 16 residues. CDR1 is DFQATT and CDR2 is SNEGSKA in the germline V gene (reference sequence). J gave up 1 base and V 0 bases, and 5 bases lay outside the gene matches. The CDR3 nucleotides read TGCAGTGCTAGAGATTTCGGGAGGGGGTCCTACAATGAGCAGTTCTTC. Its protein is CSARDFGRGSYNEQFF.

This clonotype was recorded a few times. This sequence joins TRBV29-1 and TRBJ2-1; maybe TRBD2 (7 bases). The V and J ends lost 1 base and 9 bases respectively, with 19 bases between them. Germline V gene sequence: CDR1 SQVTM, CDR2 ANQGSEA. The CDR3 sequence is 15 residues long. The CDR3 is CSVEGGSGDTGEQFF. CDR3 DNA: TGCAGCGTTGAAGGCGGGAGCGGGGACACAGGTGAGCAGTTCTTC.

This clonotype came up a few times. The V and J genes are TRBV29-1 and TRBJ1-1, with D perhaps TRBD1 (5 bases). Germline assignment: CDR1 SQVTM and CDR2 ANQGSEA. Trimming pared 7 bases from V and 4 bases from J, leaving 16 bases between. The CDR3 is made up of 13 amino acids. CDR3 region: CSAVHGGGTEAFF. CDR3 DNA: TGCAGCGCCGTCCACGGCGGGGGCACTGAAGCTTTCTTT. Full variable domain (rest looked up from reference TRBV29-1 and TRBJ1-1): SAVISQKPSRDICQRGTSLTIQCQVDSQVTMMFWYRQQPGQSLTLIATANQGSEATYESGFVIDKFPISRPNLTFSTLTVSNMSPEDSSIYLCSAVHGGGTEAFFGQGTRLTVV.

The rearrangement links TRBV18 to TRBJ2-1; 10 bases align to TRBD2. This CDR3 has 16 amino acids. V shed 2 bases, J shed 2 bases, and the junction held 3 bases outside the gene matches. Germline CDR1 reads KGHSH; CDR2 reads LQKENI. The CDR3 sequence is CASSPSGRAPYNEQFF. The CDR3 bases are TGTGCCAGCTCACCAAGCGGGAGGGCCCCCTACAATGAGCAGTTCTTC.

This clonotype has only a few counts. The chain employs TRBV7-2 and TRBJ2-5; D unclear. Germline V lookup: CDR1 SGHTA, CDR2 FQGNSA. The CDR3 has 13 residues. V was clipped by 5 bases and J by 4 bases, with 11 bases between them. The CDR3 loop reads CASSLWVGETQYF. CDR3 DNA sequence: TGTGCCAGCAGCCTATGGGTGGGAGAGACCCAGTACTTC.

The chain recombines TRBV7-6 with TRBJ2-7; maybe TRBD1 (6 bases). The length of the CDR3 is 14 residues. CDR1 is SGHVS, CDR2 FNYEAQ, per germline. V gave up 5 bases and J gave up 5 bases, with 16 bases separating them. CDR3 DNA: TGTGCCAGCAGCCTCGGGTGGAACAGGGACGAGCAGTACTTC. Translated: CASSLGWNRDEQYF.

This chain uses TRBV2 with TRBJ2-1, with D maybe TRBD2 (6 bases). Trimming took 5 bases from V and 6 from J, leaving 11 bases between them. There are 13 residues in the CDR3. Per the germline V gene, CDR1 is SNHLY and CDR2 is FYNNEI. Written as DNA, the CDR3 is TGTGCCAGCAGTAGACTAGAGGGCAATGAGCAGTTCTTC. Residues: CASSRLEGNEQFF.

The V gene is TRBV7-2, the J gene TRBJ2-5; a possible D gene is TRBD1 (6 bases). TRBJ2-7 matches the DNA end more closely, so the J call is doubtful. The CDR3 has 17 amino acids. In germline, CDR1 is SGHTA, CDR2 FQGNSA. CDR3 region: CASSLGGSVADLYEQYF. As DNA, the CDR3 is TGTGCCAGCAGCCTAGGGGGTTCGGTAGCAGATCTTTACGAGCAGTACTTC.

This clonotype was detected a few times. The chain joins TRBV20-1 to TRBJ2-7; D gene uncertain. The V end was cut by 0 bases, the J end by 3 bases, with 15 bases between. This CDR3 is 15 amino acids long. In germline, CDR1 is DFQATT, CDR2 SNEGSKA (reference sequence). CDR3 sequence reads: CSARDLVGRSYEQYF. CDR3 DNA sequence: TGCAGTGCTAGAGATCTCGTGGGTCGGAGCTACGAGCAGTACTTC.

With regard to this clonotype: A much larger clone differs by one base, so this may be a read error. The chain links TRBV28 to TRBJ2-1; D may correspond to TRBD1 or TRBD2 (5 bases each). Germline CDR1 reads MDHEN; CDR2 reads SYDVKM. The V gene lost 6 bases and the J gene lost 13 bases, with 28 bases spanning the gap. The CDR3 has 16 residues. The CDR3 here is CASSSFIRDAQETQFF. The CDR3 bases are TGTGCCAGCAGCTCCTTCATCCGGGACGCCCAAGAGACCCAGTTCTTC. The entire variable domain, with the rest obtained from reference TRBV28 and TRBJ2-1, is as follows: DVKVTQSSRYLVKRTGEKVFLECVQDMDHENMFWYRQDPGLGLRLIYFSYDVKMKEKGDIPEGYSVSREKKERFSLILESASTNQTSMYLCASSSFIRDAQETQFFGPGTRLTVL.

V gene TRBV2 combines with J gene TRBJ2-1; D possibly corresponds to TRBD2 (6 bases). The CDR3 runs 17 residues. V lost 8 bases and J lost 5, with 25 bases in between. Germline values: CDR1 SNHLY, CDR2 FYNNEI. This CDR3 is CASGGWTIPYFNNEQFF. The DNA for the CDR3 is TGTGCCAGCGGCGGGTGGACTATTCCCTATTTCAACAATGAGCAGTTCTTC.